The source of this T cell receptor beta chain is a study of blood T cell repertoires in COVID-19. CDR3 length: 18 residues. Germline V gives CDR1 SEHNR, CDR2 FQNEAQ (reference sequence). After removal of 0 bases from V and 6 bases from J, the junction contained 11 bases not matched to a gene. TCRdb's copy holds only in-frame clones and misses some; the assay was immunoSEQ multiplex PCR. The sample records about 12,000 clones, 65% to 90% being singletons. V and J are TRBV7-9 and TRBJ1-5; TRBD1 matches at 10 bases. The source material was peripheral blood. This clonotype was obtained from an older woman with acute or convalescent COVID-19. The CDR3 bases are TGTGCCAGCAGCTTAGCCCGTCCCGGGACAGGGGTGGGTCAGCCCCAGCATTTT. Translation gives CASSLARPGTGVGQPQHF.